This is a list of T cell receptor beta chains from one sample in a study of Graves' ophthalmopathy and Graves' hyperthyroidism. TCRdb itself ran the multiplex PCR reads through MiXCR, one entry per CDR3 protein. In the table there are under 350,000 distinct CDR3 sequences, about 17% of which are singletons. Source material: peripheral blood. Receptor source: an adult man with Graves' ophthalmopathy. Each CDR3 is given with its conserved first and last residue. The D gene is left open where the match is weak. Where a row states a size, it is once, few, many or the class of an expanded clone; other rows omit it.

J	D	size	V	DNA	CDR3
TRBJ2-7	NA	few	TRBV20-1	TGCAGTGCTGAGGACACTGCCAATTCCTACGAGCAGTACTTC	CSAEDTANSYEQYF
TRBJ2-7	NA	many	TRBV12-3/TRBV12-4	TGTGCCAGCAGCCGCCCCGTAGGCGAGCAGTACTTC	CASSRPVGEQYF
TRBJ2-7	TRBD2	NA	TRBV25-1	TGTGCCAGCAGTTATTTAGCGGGATCGGACGAGCAGTACTTC	CASSYLAGSDEQYF
TRBJ2-7	NA	many	TRBV7-8	TGTGCCAGCAGCTCACACGAAGGGCTAAGCTCCTACGAGCAGTACTTC	CASSSHEGLSSYEQYF
TRBJ2-7	TRBD1	many	TRBV27	TGTGCCAGCAGTTTTAAGGACAGGGGTTCCTACGAGCAGTACTTC	CASSFKDRGSYEQYF
TRBJ2-5	TRBD2	many	TRBV5-1	TGCGCCAGCAGCCCTGCTAGCGGGGGGGTCCAAGAGACCCAGTACTTC	CASSPASGGVQETQYF
TRBJ1-5	NA	many	TRBV6-2/TRBV6-3	TGTGCCAGCACTACTAGCAATCAGCCCCAGCATTTT	CASTTSNQPQHF
TRBJ2-7	NA	many	TRBV11-2	TGTGCCAGCAGCTTAACTAGGGGCCCCTACGAGCAGTACTTC	CASSLTRGPYEQYF
TRBJ1-1	NA	many	TRBV12-3/TRBV12-4	TGTGCCAGCAGTACTTATGCAGACGAGGCTGAAGCTTTCTTT	CASSTYADEAEAFF
TRBJ2-2	NA	many	TRBV2	TGTGCCAGCAGTGAAGCGGCCTTCGCGAACACCGGGGAGCTGTTTTTT	CASSEAAFANTGELFF
TRBJ2-7	TRBD1	NA	TRBV29-1	TGCAGCGTTCAAATCCGACAGGGTAACGAGCAGTACTTC	CSVQIRQGNEQYF
TRBJ2-5	NA	many	TRBV6-1	TGTGCCAGCAGTACCCGTCCCGGGACCCAAGAGACCCAGTACTTC	CASSTRPGTQETQYF
TRBJ2-7	TRBD1	NA	TRBV4-2	TGTGCCAGCAGCCCAATCTGGGACAGGGGGCGCAGCGGGACCTCCTGCGAGCAGTACTTC	CASSPIWDRGRSGTSCEQYF
TRBJ2-7	NA	NA	TRBV5-1	TGCGCCAGCAGCTTGGCGGGCCAGGACTCAGACGAGCAGTACTTC	CASSLAGQDSDEQYF
TRBJ1-2	NA	many	TRBV19	TGTGCCAGTAGTATCCCGGTGGGGCAGGAGACTAACTATGGCTACACCTTC	CASSIPVGQETNYGYTF
TRBJ2-5	TRBD1	NA	TRBV2	TGTGCCAGCAGTGAAGAGGGGGGACAGGGGCACCAAGAGACCCAGTACTTC	CASSEEGGQGHQETQYF
TRBJ2-7	TRBD2	many	TRBV19	TGTGCCAGTAGTATCGGACTAGCGGGAGTCTACGAGCAGTACTTC	CASSIGLAGVYEQYF
TRBJ2-7	NA	many	TRBV20-1	TGCAGTGCTAGGTTCGAAGACTACGAGCAGTACTTC	CSARFEDYEQYF
TRBJ1-1	NA	few	TRBV18	TGTGCCAGCTCTCTTTTCACTACACAGAACATGGGCACTGAAGCTTTCTTT	CASSLFTTQNMGTEAFF
TRBJ1-5	TRBD1	many	TRBV12-3/TRBV12-4	TGTGCCAGCAGTTTTAAAGACAGGGGTCAGCCCCAGCATTTT	CASSFKDRGQPQHF
TRBJ2-4	NA	many	TRBV29-1	TGCAGCGTTGACCTCAGCGGAAACATTCAGTACTTC	CSVDLSGNIQYF
TRBJ2-2	NA	many	TRBV11-2	TGTGCCAGCAGCGCGGGACAAGAGTCCGGGGAGCTGTTTTTT	CASSAGQESGELFF
TRBJ2-7	NA	many	TRBV9	TGTGCCAGCAGCGGGGCCGGCGGCCGCTACGAGCAGTACTTC	CASSGAGGRYEQYF
TRBJ2-7	NA	many	TRBV6-5	TGTGCCAGCAGTTACACGCGTACCCTTTCCGAGCAGTACTTC	CASSYTRTLSEQYF
TRBJ2-7	NA	many	TRBV30	TGTGCCTGGAAAAGTTCTTCCTCACCCGTGAAGCGGGTCTCCTACGAGCAGTACTTC	CAWKSSSSPVKRVSYEQYF
TRBJ1-6	TRBD1	many	TRBV12-3/TRBV12-4	TGTGCCAGCAGTTCCCGGACAGGGAGCAATTCACCCCTCCACTTT	CASSSRTGSNSPLHF
TRBJ1-5	NA	few	TRBV7-2	TGTGCCAGCAGCTTAGCGAACAGGGAGTCCAATCAGCCCCAGCATTTT	CASSLANRESNQPQHF
TRBJ1-1	NA	many	TRBV7-2	TGTGCCAGCAGCTTAGCGTGGGTGGAGTCCACTGAAGCTTTCTTT	CASSLAWVESTEAFF
TRBJ2-7	NA	NA	TRBV18	TGTGCCAGCTCACCATCATTTACAGGAAGCTCCTACGAGCAGTACTTC	CASSPSFTGSSYEQYF
TRBJ2-5	NA	many	TRBV7-9	TGTGCCAGCAACTCAAGGTGGCAACAAGAGACCCAGTACTTC	CASNSRWQQETQYF
TRBJ2-7	TRBD2	NA	TRBV30	TGTGCCTGGACCCCATTCGTCGGGGGGGCGGGCGGAGGGGCCTACGAGCAGTACTTC	CAWTPFVGGAGGGAYEQYF
TRBJ1-1	NA	NA	TRBV20-1	TGCAGTGCTAGTCCCCAGGAATCTGAAGCTTTCTTT	CSASPQESEAFF
TRBJ2-2	NA	many	TRBV2	TGTGCCAGCAGTGTGTTAGGGGGGGCCACCGGGGAGCTGTTTTTT	CASSVLGGATGELFF
TRBJ2-5	TRBD2	many	TRBV20-1	TGCAGTGCTAGACCGGGACTAGGACAAGAGACCCAGTACTTC	CSARPGLGQETQYF
TRBJ2-7	TRBD1	many	TRBV28	TGTGCCAGCAGTTATGTACTTGGACAGGGCGGCCACGAGCAGTACTTC	CASSYVLGQGGHEQYF